Reported below is one T cell receptor (beta chain). Self-reported history from a screening survey and questionnaire set each donor's cohort. This sample is drawn from a study of blood T cell repertoires in COVID-19. Looking at the study overall: Some COVID-19 samples were acute and others convalescent; all came from the United States, Italy and Spain.

V gave up 5 bases and J gave up 5 bases, with 16 bases separating them. Germline V gene data show CDR1 as MDHEN and CDR2 as SYDVKM. The CDR3 is made up of 14 amino acids. Some clones are missing from TCRdb's copy, which holds only in-frame ones; the method was immunoSEQ multiplex PCR. The sample lists over 150,000 clones; 65% to 85% were seen once. Sequenced material: PBMCs or T cells enriched from blood (not recorded which). The origin of this receptor is a woman aged 25 to 45 who had recovered from COVID-19. The chain has TRBV28 and TRBJ2-7; D gene uncertain. Here the CDR3 reads CASSPQSTRDEQYF. The CDR3 DNA is TGTGCCAGCAGTCCCCAGTCCACTCGGGACGAGCAGTACTTC. Full variable domain (remainder filled in from reference TRBV28 and TRBJ2-7): DVKVTQSSRYLVKRTGEKVFLECVQDMDHENMFWYRQDPGLGLRLIYFSYDVKMKEKGDIPEGYSVSREKKERFSLILESASTNQTSMYLCASSPQSTRDEQYFGPGTRLTVT.